These 15 T cell receptor beta chains share one sample of origin, sequenced in a study of T cells in Graves' hyperthyroidism and ophthalmopathy (dated by TCRdb to about 2019). Library creation used multiplex PCR. The sequencer listed for this sample is Illumina HiSeq 2000. TCR beta CDR3 regions were amplified from RNA transcripts. A first-round RT-PCR of the TCR CDR3 used the HTBI primer set with the Qiagen OneStep RT-PCR kit. TCRdb trimmed the raw reads at Q25, called clones with MiXCR and kept productive beta chains. Here each entry gathers all rows of one CDR3 protein and keeps the most common genes and DNA. The sample table shows around 360,000 distinct CDR3 sequences, and about 15% are seen once. Jointly, the top ten make up roughly a fifth of the sample. The sample consisted of blood. These receptors all come from a woman between 55 and 75 years old with Graves' ophthalmopathy.

The chain employs TRBV5-1 and TRBJ2-7; D possibly uses TRBD1 or TRBD2 (7 bases each). Germline V gene lookup returns CDR1 SGHRS and CDR2 YFSETQ. This CDR3 has 16 residues. Trimming stripped 3 bases from V and 4 bases from J, with 20 bases between. The CDR3 DNA reads as TGCGCCAGCAGCTCCGGGACAGTTAGCGGGCTTTACGAGCAGTACTTC. Its translation: CASSSGTVSGLYEQYF.

The chain links TRBV29-1 to TRBJ2-2; 8 bases map to TRBD1. V dropped 6 bases and J dropped 4; count of bases not matched to a gene: 7. Germline lookup yields CDR1 SQVTM and CDR2 ANQGSEA. The CDR3 is 14 amino acids. The CDR3 bases are TGCAGCGTGATCCGGACAGGGACCACCGGGGAGCTGTTTTTT. Translated: CSVIRTGTTGELFF.

This clonotype was counted only a few times. The gene calls are TRBV10-3 and TRBJ1-5; the D gene is possibly TRBD1 (5 bases). Trimming left V 3 bases short and J 3 bases short, with 12 bases between. Germline CDR1 is ENHRY and CDR2 is SYGVKD. There are 15 residues in the CDR3. The DNA of the CDR3 is TGTGCCATCAGTGAAGGCCAGGGCCCCAATCAGCCCCAGCATTTT. Amino acid sequence: CAISEGQGPNQPQHF.

CDR3: CASSDRAETQYF. For the CDR3, the DNA is TGTGCCAGCTCTGACAGGGCAGAGACCCAGTACTTC. V and J are TRBV19 and TRBJ2-5; TRBD1 agrees at 7 bases. Trimming cost V 9 bases and J 4 bases; bases outside gene matches: 5. The CDR3 is made up of 12 amino acids. Per the germline V gene, CDR1 is LNHDA and CDR2 is SQIVND (reference sequence). The whole variable domain, filled in from reference TRBV19 and TRBJ2-5, reads DGGITQSPKYLFRKEGQNVTLSCEQNLNHDAMYWYRQDPGQGLRLIYYSQIVNDFQKGDIAEGYSVSREKKESFPLTVTSAQKNPTAFYLCASSDRAETQYFGPGTRLLVL.

This clonotype was detected ten times or more. The rearrangement uses TRBV4-2 and TRBJ2-7, with D tentatively TRBD2 (6 bases). Germline V lookup: CDR1 LGHNA, CDR2 YNFKEQ. V was clipped by 2 bases and J by 1 base, with 9 bases between them. The CDR3 is made up of 14 amino acids. CDR3 sequence reads: CASSQSTSSYEQYF. The CDR3 region has the DNA TGTGCCAGCAGCCAATCGACTAGTTCCTACGAGCAGTACTTC.

This clonotype was seen repeatedly, ten times or more. The chain has TRBV11-2 and TRBJ2-1; no clear D. Germline V gene data show CDR1 as SGHAT and CDR2 as FQNNGV. There are 13 residues in the CDR3. V gave up 4 bases and J gave up 7 bases, with 11 bases separating them. CDR3 DNA sequence: TGTGCCAGCAGCTCCCGACACGTTAATGAGCAGTTCTTC. Protein product: CASSSRHVNEQFF.

This clonotype has at least ten counts. The chain recombines TRBV27 with TRBJ2-7; TRBD2 matches 9 bases. The CDR3 loop spans 15 amino acids. Germline CDR1 MNHEY, CDR2 SMNVEV (reference sequence). Losses at the gene ends were 5 bases for V and 0 bases for J; bases not matched to a gene: 5. CDR3 in amino acids: CASSGSTSGSYEQYF. Written as DNA, the CDR3 is TGTGCCAGCAGTGGATCGACTAGCGGCTCCTACGAGCAGTACTTC.

This clonotype was detected many times. The rearrangement uses TRBV20-1 and TRBJ1-5, with D hard to call. V dropped 5 bases and J dropped 1 base, with 9 bases sitting between them. The germline V gene has CDR1 DFQATT and CDR2 SNEGSKA (reference sequence). The CDR3 extends over 13 amino acids. Here the CDR3 reads CSAEGSSNQPQHF. The CDR3 region has the DNA TGCAGTGCTGAAGGGAGCAGCAATCAGCCCCAGCATTTT.

This clonotype was counted many times. CDR3 protein: CASSLYRQNSPLHF. CDR3 sequence (DNA): TGTGCCAGCAGTTTATACAGGCAAAATTCACCCCTCCACTTT. The rearrangement joins TRBV28 to TRBJ1-6, with D perhaps matching TRBD1 (5 bases). The CDR3 has 14 residues. The V and J ends lost 1 base and 7 bases respectively, with 8 bases between them. Germline loops: CDR1 MDHEN, CDR2 SYDVKM.

This clonotype has a count of ten or more. The genes are TRBV2 and TRBJ2-2; 8 bases align to TRBD1. Germline-derived CDR1 and CDR2 are SNHLY and FYNNEI. This CDR3 is built from 14 residues. The V gene end was trimmed by 7 bases and the J gene end by 4 bases; junction bases not matched to a gene: 5. The CDR3 region is CASTGQGPTGELFF. In DNA, the CDR3 is TGTGCCAGCACCGGACAGGGACCCACCGGGGAGCTGTTTTTT.

At least ten counts were recorded for this clonotype. V usage is TRBV12-3 or TRBV12-4 and J usage is TRBJ2-1; TRBD2 matches 12 bases. CDR3 size: 17 residues. Losses at the gene ends were 4 bases for V and 2 bases for J; bases not matched to a gene: 6. CDR3 coding DNA: TGTGCCAGCAGTTCATCTAGCGGGAGGGGGGCCTACAATGAGCAGTTCTTC. Amino acids: CASSSSSGRGAYNEQFF.

The chain links TRBV20-1 to TRBJ2-5; D is undetermined. This CDR3 is built from 15 residues. V was shortened by 0 bases and J by 1 base, with 12 bases between the two germline ends. The V gene's germline CDR1 is DFQATT and CDR2 SNEGSKA (reference sequence). CDR3 in DNA: TGCAGTGCTAGAGATCACCGAACCCCCCAAGAGACCCAGTACTTC. It specifies CSARDHRTPQETQYF.

The rearrangement uses TRBV5-5 and TRBJ2-6; D remains ambiguous. Trimming took off 1 base at V and 0 bases at J, with 11 bases between the two ends. This CDR3 has 17 amino acids. Germline V gene data show CDR1 as SGHKS and CDR2 as YYEKEE (reference sequence). CDR3 sequence reads: CASSLSATSSGANVLTF. CDR3 in DNA: TGTGCCAGCAGCTTGTCAGCAACGAGCTCTGGGGCCAACGTCCTGACTTTC.

The chain combines TRBV6-4 with TRBJ2-1, with 7 positions matching TRBD2. There are 16 residues in the CDR3. CDR1 and CDR2 from the germline V gene are MRHNA and SNTAGT. The trim removed 2 bases at V and 0 bases at J, leaving 4 bases unmatched. CDR3 residues: CASSDGGGGSYNEQFF. The DNA for the CDR3 is TGTGCCAGCAGTGACGGGGGGGGAGGCTCCTACAATGAGCAGTTCTTC.

This clonotype came up many times. CDR3 bases: TGTGCCAGCAGCCAAGACCCGGGGCATAATGAAAAACTGTTTTTT. It yields the protein CASSQDPGHNEKLFF. This sequence joins TRBV3-1 and TRBJ1-4, with D perhaps TRBD1 (5 bases). With 0 bases removed from V and 4 bases from J, the gap between germline ends came to 9 bases. Per germline, CDR1 LGHDT and CDR2 YNNKEL (reference sequence). CDR3 length equals 15 residues.